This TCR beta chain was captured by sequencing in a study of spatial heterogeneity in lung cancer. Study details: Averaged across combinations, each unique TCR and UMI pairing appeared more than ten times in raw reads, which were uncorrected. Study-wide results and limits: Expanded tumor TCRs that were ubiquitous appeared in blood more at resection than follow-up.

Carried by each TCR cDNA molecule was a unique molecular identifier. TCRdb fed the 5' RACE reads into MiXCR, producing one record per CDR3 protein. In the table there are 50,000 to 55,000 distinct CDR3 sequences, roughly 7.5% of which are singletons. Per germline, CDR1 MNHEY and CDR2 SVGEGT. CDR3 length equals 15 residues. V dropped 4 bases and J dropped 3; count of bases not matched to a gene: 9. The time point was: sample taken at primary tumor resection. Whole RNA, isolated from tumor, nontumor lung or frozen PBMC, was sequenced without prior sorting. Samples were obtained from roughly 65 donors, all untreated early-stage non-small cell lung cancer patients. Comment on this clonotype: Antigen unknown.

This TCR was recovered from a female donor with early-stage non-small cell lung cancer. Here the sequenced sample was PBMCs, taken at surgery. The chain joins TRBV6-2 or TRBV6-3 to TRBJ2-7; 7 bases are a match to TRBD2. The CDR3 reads CASSWGGPSGYEQYF. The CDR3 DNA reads TGTGCCAGCAGTTGGGGGGGTCCGAGCGGCTACGAGCAGTACTTC.